The 30 T cell receptor beta chains reported below all come from one sample, sequenced in a study of OX40 agonist ivuxolimab in advanced cancers. Sequencing used immunoSEQ multiplex PCR; TCRdb keeps in-frame clones, though not all of them. The sample has around 54,000 clones, roughly 94% seen once. The sequencing used CD4+ or CD8+ T cells sorted from blood, collected in a trial of the OX40 agonist ivuxolimab. Receptors originate from an adult with an advanced solid tumor such as melanoma, head and neck, liver or kidney cancer.

The chain recombines TRBV19 with TRBJ2-4, with 9 nucleotides matching TRBD2. The CDR3 is made up of 16 amino acids. Unmatched junction bases numbered 11, after V lost 4 bases and J lost 7 bases. Germline loops: CDR1 LNHDA, CDR2 SQIVND (reference sequence). CDR3 in amino acids: CASSRIGREGLNIQYF. CDR3 nucleotide sequence: TGTGCCAGTAGTAGAATTGGGCGGGAGGGCCTGAACATTCAGTACTTC.

In DNA form, the CDR3 reads TGTGCCAGCAGCTTAGCCGGGACTAGCGGGTACAATGAGCAGTTCTTC. Amino acids: CASSLAGTSGYNEQFF. V is TRBV7-6 and J is TRBJ2-1; TRBD2 matches at 12 bases. The ends lost 0 bases at V and 4 bases at J; junction bases unmatched: 1. The CDR3 contains 16 residues. Per the germline V gene, CDR1 is SGHVS and CDR2 is FNYEAQ.

The chain couples TRBV6-1 to TRBJ2-5; perhaps TRBD2 as D (5 bases). Germline-derived CDR1 and CDR2 are MNHNS and SASEGT. V dropped 1 base and J dropped 3 bases, with 9 bases sitting between them. This CDR3 region has 14 residues. CDR3 nucleotide sequence: TGTGCCAGCAGTGAAGTAGGGAGAGAAGAGACCCAGTACTTC. Protein: CASSEVGREETQYF.

This clone was observed once. This chain joins TRBV19 and TRBJ2-2; 10 positions match TRBD1. V was clipped by 9 bases and J by 6 bases; unmatched bases: 7. The CDR3 consists of 14 residues. CDR1 is LNHDA and CDR2 is SQIVND in the germline V gene (reference sequence). CDR3 protein: CASWTGGTAGELFF. The CDR3 DNA follows: TGTGCCAGCTGGACAGGGGGTACGGCCGGGGAGCTGTTTTTT.

V is TRBV5-4 and J is TRBJ2-5; D ambiguous. Per the germline V gene, CDR1 is SGHNT and CDR2 is YYREEE (reference sequence). The CDR3 runs to 12 residues. Trimming left V 0 bases short and J 4 bases short, with 4 bases between. The CDR3 loop is CASSLGSETQYF. As DNA, the CDR3 is TGTGCCAGCAGCTTGGGGTCAGAGACCCAGTACTTC.

The gene calls are TRBV4-1 and TRBJ2-2; TRBD1 matches at 10 bases. Germline-derived CDR1 and CDR2 are MGHRA and YSYEKL. V lost 3 bases to trimming and J lost 3 bases; unmatched junction nucleotides: 7. The CDR3 runs to 17 residues. This chain's CDR3 is CASSHYLGQGDTGELFF. For the CDR3, the DNA is TGCGCCAGCAGCCACTACCTTGGACAGGGGGACACCGGGGAGCTGTTTTTT.

The rearrangement links TRBV30 to TRBJ2-7, with 8 bases lining up with TRBD1. The V gene end was trimmed by 1 base and the J gene end by 3 bases; junction bases not matched to a gene: 5. The germline V gene has CDR1 GTSNPN and CDR2 SVGIG (reference sequence). The CDR3 covers 14 residues. CDR3 amino acids: CAWSEPGQDYEQYF. CDR3 bases: TGTGCCTGGAGTGAACCGGGACAGGACTACGAGCAGTACTTC.

This chain connects TRBV7-9 to TRBJ1-4, with D uncertain. Trimming left V 5 bases short and J 0 bases short, with 13 bases between. The CDR3 has 16 residues. CDR1 is SEHNR and CDR2 is FQNEAQ in the germline V gene (reference sequence). CDR3 in DNA: TGTGCCAGCAGCCGAACGTCGGAGGCAACTAATGAAAAACTGTTTTTT. This gives the protein CASSRTSEATNEKLFF.

The chain links TRBV5-1 to TRBJ2-3; 7 bases line up with TRBD1. This CDR3 contains 16 residues. Germline V gene lookup returns CDR1 SGHRS and CDR2 YFSETQ. V shed 3 bases and J 3 bases; nucleotides not matched to a gene: 10. CDR3 amino acids: CASSWPSWGQTDTQYF. The CDR3 DNA is TGCGCCAGCAGCTGGCCGAGTTGGGGACAGACAGATACGCAGTATTTT.

This chain links TRBV6-6 with TRBJ1-5, with 7 bases identical to TRBD1. Germline loops: CDR1 MNHNY, CDR2 SVGAGI (reference sequence). V lost 7 bases to trimming and J lost 2 bases; unmatched junction nucleotides: 8. CDR3 length: 15 residues. CDR3 sequence reads: CASIGHDRGNQPQHF. Written as DNA, the CDR3 is TGTGCCAGCATAGGTCACGACAGGGGCAATCAGCCCCAGCATTTT.

This chain connects TRBV30 to TRBJ2-1, with 12 bases that match TRBD2. The V gene end was trimmed by 3 bases and the J gene end by 4 bases; junction bases not matched to a gene: 4. There are 15 residues in the CDR3. From germline, CDR1 is GTSNPN and CDR2 SVGIG (reference sequence). This chain's CDR3 is CAWRTSGRPYNEQFF. The CDR3 DNA reads as TGTGCCTGGAGGACTAGCGGGAGACCTTACAATGAGCAGTTCTTC.

This chain connects TRBV19 to TRBJ2-3; 8 positions agree with TRBD2. The CDR3 length is 14 residues. Germline V gene sequence: CDR1 LNHDA, CDR2 SQIVND (reference sequence). V lost 9 bases, J lost 2 bases, and 7 bases stayed unmatched. The CDR3 is CASRPGGPTDTQYF. CDR3 bases: TGTGCCAGCAGACCGGGGGGGCCCACAGATACGCAGTATTTT.

The chain links TRBV20-1 to TRBJ2-7; perhaps TRBD2 as D (6 bases). Per the germline V gene, CDR1 is DFQATT and CDR2 is SNEGSKA (reference sequence). Trimming left V 4 bases short and J 10 bases short, with 11 bases between. The length of the CDR3 is 10 residues. The CDR3 spells CSANAGGQYF. CDR3 DNA: TGCAGTGCTAATGCCGGGGGACAGTACTTC.

The chain combines TRBV29-1 with TRBJ2-7, with 11 bases matching TRBD2. CDR1 and CDR2 (germline): SQVTM, ANQGSEA. The V segment lost 4 bases and the J segment 5 bases; nucleotides outside the gene matches: 7. The CDR3 is 14 residues long. The DNA for the CDR3 is TGCAGCGTTGTTAGCGGGAGGGGTCCGGACGAGCAGTACTTC. Its translation: CSVVSGRGPDEQYF.

The genes are TRBV20-1 and TRBJ2-3, with 8 nucleotides matching TRBD2. V lost 6 bases, J lost 10 bases, and 6 bases stayed unmatched. The germline gives CDR1 DFQATT, CDR2 SNEGSKA (reference sequence). The CDR3 is 11 amino acids. The CDR3 DNA reads as TGCAGTGCGCCCGGGACTAGGCCGCAGTATTTT. Protein: CSAPGTRPQYF.

The gene calls are TRBV4-1 and TRBJ1-5; possible D gene TRBD1, 6 bases. Germline loops: CDR1 MGHRA, CDR2 YSYEKL. V gave up 0 bases and J gave up 5 bases, with 14 bases separating them. The length of the CDR3 is 16 residues. The CDR3 sequence is CASSQEISGAHQPQHF. The DNA of the CDR3 is TGCGCCAGCAGCCAAGAGATCTCAGGGGCACATCAGCCCCAGCATTTT.

The chain is built from TRBV6-5 and TRBJ2-7; possibly TRBD2 for D (7 bases). CDR1 is MNHEY and CDR2 is SVGAGI in the germline V gene. Trimming removed 6 bases at V and 0 bases at J, with 9 bases between. The CDR3 has 13 residues. The CDR3 DNA is TGTGCCAGCAGCGGGGGGCTCTCCTACGAGCAGTACTTC. This translates into CASSGGLSYEQYF.

CDR3: CASLLVPGPAGEAFF. CDR3 nucleotide sequence: TGTGCCAGTTTACTCGTACCGGGCCCGGCCGGTGAAGCTTTCTTT. V is TRBV19 and J is TRBJ1-1; D gene ambiguous. The V and J ends lost 8 bases and 7 bases respectively, with 23 bases between them. CDR1 is LNHDA, CDR2 SQIVND, per germline (reference sequence). This CDR3 region has 15 residues.

The chain joins TRBV10-2 to TRBJ2-1; no clear D. The CDR3 extends over 12 amino acids. The V gene's germline CDR1 is WSHSY and CDR2 SAAADI. Trimming removed 4 bases at V and 9 bases at J, with 10 bases between. The CDR3 protein is CASSASVGEQFF. In DNA form, the CDR3 reads TGCGCCAGCAGTGCGTCTGTAGGTGAGCAGTTCTTC.

Only one count was recorded for this clone. V gene TRBV9 combines with J gene TRBJ2-1; 14 bases fit TRBD2. CDR1 is SGDLS and CDR2 is YYNGEE in the germline V gene. The CDR3 loop spans 15 amino acids. V dropped 4 bases and J dropped 10; count of bases not matched to a gene: 7. In DNA, the CDR3 is TGTGCCAGCAGCTACGGGACTAGCGGGAGCCTCGAGCAGTTCTTC. Translating gives CASSYGTSGSLEQFF.

This clone has a single count. The rearrangement uses TRBV10-2 and TRBJ1-1, with D possibly being TRBD1 (6 bases). Germline CDR1 and CDR2: WSHSY and SAAADI. CDR3 length: 15 amino acids. Trimming removed 2 bases at V and 0 bases at J, with 10 bases between. The CDR3 protein is CASSELRGLNTEAFF. In nucleotides, the CDR3 is TGCGCCAGCAGTGAGCTCAGGGGCCTGAACACTGAAGCTTTCTTT.

This chain uses TRBV4-1 with TRBJ2-3; D remains ambiguous. The V end lost 0 bases, the J end lost 0 bases, and 10 bases lay between the germline ends. The germline CDR1 and CDR2 sequences are MGHRA and YSYEKL. This CDR3 has 16 amino acids. The CDR3 nucleotides read TGCGCCAGCAGCCAAGATCCCGGGCTTAGCACAGATACGCAGTATTTT. It yields the protein CASSQDPGLSTDTQYF.

V gene TRBV6-5 combines with J gene TRBJ2-7, with D possibly TRBD1 on 6 matching bases. There are 14 residues in the CDR3. Germline V gives CDR1 MNHEY, CDR2 SVGAGI. Trimming stripped 0 bases from V and 4 bases from J, with 10 bases between. CDR3 protein: CASSYSDRIYEQYF. The CDR3 DNA is TGTGCCAGCAGTTACTCCGACAGGATATACGAGCAGTACTTC.

V usage is TRBV19 and J usage is TRBJ1-1; 7 bases fit TRBD1. The junction had 4 bases not matched to a gene; V was cut back by 5 bases and J by 1 base. Germline V CDR1 and CDR2: LNHDA, SQIVND (reference sequence). The CDR3 has 14 residues. CDR3 in DNA: TGTGCCAGTAGTCTTTGGACAGGGAACACTGAAGCTTTCTTT. This sequence encodes CASSLWTGNTEAFF.

The V gene is TRBV6-5, the J gene TRBJ2-1, with TRBD1 as a possible D gene (5 bases). The CDR3 spans 15 residues. Germline-derived CDR1 and CDR2 are MNHEY and SVGAGI. Trimming removed 2 bases at V and 0 bases at J, with 8 bases between. In DNA form, the CDR3 reads TGTGCCAGCAGTTACACAGGCCTCTCCTACAATGAGCAGTTCTTC. Translating it yields CASSYTGLSYNEQFF.

V gene TRBV19 combines with J gene TRBJ2-3; D not certain. The V and J ends lost 2 bases and 3 bases respectively, with 6 bases between them. CDR1 is LNHDA and CDR2 is SQIVND in the germline V gene (reference sequence). The CDR3 has 13 residues. The CDR3 loop reads CASSILRTDTQYF. The CDR3 DNA reads as TGTGCCAGTAGTATACTACGAACAGATACGCAGTATTTT.

The rearrangement links TRBV13 to TRBJ1-1; D remains unclear. Germline loops: CDR1 PRHDT, CDR2 FYEKMQ (reference sequence). Trimming left V 1 base short and J 3 bases short, with 9 bases between. The CDR3 consists of 14 residues. CDR3 residues: CASSLARNYTEAFF. The CDR3 DNA reads TGTGCCAGCAGCTTAGCAAGGAACTACACTGAAGCTTTCTTT.

The V gene is TRBV7-3, the J gene TRBJ2-1; 11 nucleotides align to TRBD2. Trimming took 2 bases from V and 4 from J; bases not matched to a gene: 4. CDR3 size: 16 residues. CDR1 is SGHTA, CDR2 FQGTGA, per germline. Here the CDR3 DNA reads TGTGCCAGCAGCTTAGGTGGGACTAGCGGATACAATGAGCAGTTCTTC. Protein: CASSLGGTSGYNEQFF.

This chain uses TRBV5-1 with TRBJ2-7; 9 bases map to TRBD1. This CDR3 is built from 17 residues. Germline V gene sequence: CDR1 SGHRS, CDR2 YFSETQ. The ends lost 3 bases at V and 3 bases at J; junction bases unmatched: 13. The CDR3 nucleotides read TGCGCCAGCAGCTGGGCGGGACAGGGAGTAGTATACTACGAGCAGTACTTC. Amino acids: CASSWAGQGVVYYEQYF. Together with reference TRBV5-1 and TRBJ2-7, the CDR3 gives the full variable domain: KAGVTQTPRYLIKTRGQQVTLSCSPISGHRSVSWYQQTPGQGLQFLFEYFSETQRNKGNFPGRFSGRQFSNSRSEMNVSTLELGDSALYLCASSWAGQGVVYYEQYFGPGTRLTVT.

The chain links TRBV9 to TRBJ2-3; perhaps TRBD1 as D (6 bases). Germline CDR1 is SGDLS and CDR2 is YYNGEE. The CDR3 is made up of 15 amino acids. Trimming took 4 bases from V and 2 from J, leaving 14 bases between them. The DNA for the CDR3 is TGTGCCAGCAGCCCCAGCAGGGGCAACACAGATACGCAGTATTTT. Amino acid sequence: CASSPSRGNTDTQYF.